The following is a TCR beta chain sequence with its context. Original analysis: Estimates of nucleated cell counts were drawn from the amplification of reference gene primers. TCRdb keeps only in-frame clones here, not all; method: immunoSEQ multiplex PCR. V and J calls plus clone size are reproduced from that table; the DNA served to infer D and trimming. This table holds 270,000 or so clones, about four fifths found once. This entry belongs to a study of blood T cell repertoires in COVID-19. The wider study: Acute-phase and convalescent COVID-19 samples originated in the United States, Italy and Spain. T cells, B-cell-depleted T cells, or PBMCs supplied cDNA or gDNA.

The sequence came from a woman in her forties or fifties who had recovered from COVID-19. The sequenced material came from peripheral blood.

CDR3 DNA: TGTGCCAGCAGCACCGGACAGGGTGAAAAACTGTTTTTT. This codes for CASSTGQGEKLFF. V and J are TRBV7-9 and TRBJ1-4, with TRBD1 matching over 8 bases. The CDR3 is 13 residues long. The trim removed 5 bases at V and 7 bases at J, leaving 3 bases unmatched. From germline, CDR1 is SEHNR and CDR2 FQNEAQ (reference sequence). The variable domain in full, with the rest retrieved from reference TRBV7-9 and TRBJ1-4, is DTGVSQNPRHKITKRGQNVTFRCDPISEHNRLYWYRQTLGQGPEFLTYFQNEAQLEKSRLLSDRFSAERPKGSFSTLEIQRTEQGDSAMYLCASSTGQGEKLFFGSGTQLSVL.